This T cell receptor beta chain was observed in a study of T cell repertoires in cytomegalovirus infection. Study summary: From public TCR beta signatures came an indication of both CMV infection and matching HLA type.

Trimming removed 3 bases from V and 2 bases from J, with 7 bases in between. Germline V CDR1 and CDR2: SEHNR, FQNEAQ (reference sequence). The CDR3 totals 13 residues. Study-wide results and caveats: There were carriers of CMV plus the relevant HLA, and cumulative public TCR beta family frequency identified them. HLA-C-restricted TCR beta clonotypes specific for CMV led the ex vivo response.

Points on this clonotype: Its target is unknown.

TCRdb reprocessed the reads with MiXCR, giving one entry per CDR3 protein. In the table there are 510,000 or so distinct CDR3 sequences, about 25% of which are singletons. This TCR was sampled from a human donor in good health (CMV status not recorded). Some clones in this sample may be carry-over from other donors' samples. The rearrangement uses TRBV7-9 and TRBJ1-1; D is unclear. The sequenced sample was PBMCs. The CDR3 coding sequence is TGTGCCAGCAGCTTTTCCACTAACACTGAAGCTTTCTTT. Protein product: CASSFSTNTEAFF. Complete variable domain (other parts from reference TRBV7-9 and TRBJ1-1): DTGVSQNPRHKITKRGQNVTFRCDPISEHNRLYWYRQTLGQGPEFLTYFQNEAQLEKSRLLSDRFSAERPKGSFSTLEIQRTEQGDSAMYLCASSFSTNTEAFFGQGTRLTVV.